This T cell receptor beta chain appears in the sequencing data of a study of shared clonotypes between healthy human individuals. Study-level results: Rarefaction curves obtained for sorted subsets showed sequencing incomplete despite large depth. Naive subsets typically showed greater estimated richness than memory subsets. A handful of donors had 5% to 6% of their naive CD4 clonotypes in common. Sample collection involved blood only; tissue repertoires are likely different.

This table comes from immunoSEQ multiplex PCR, and its TCRdb copy is limited to in-frame clones, with some not included. The table has roughly 2 million clones, over 85% seen once. CD45RO-negative, CCR7-selected cells formed the naive CD8 fraction, which excluded terminally differentiated effector memory CD45RA+ cells. In regard to this clone: Its antigen is unknown.

Sequenced material: naive CD8+ T cells sorted from blood. This clonotype was obtained from a man between 18 and 35 years old in good health.

The CDR3 nucleotides read TGTGCCAGCAGCACGGGGCAGTCTTACGAGCAGTACTTC. The encoded protein is CASSTGQSYEQYF. This sequence joins TRBV2 and TRBJ2-7; perhaps D is TRBD1 or TRBD2 (5 bases each). The V gene's germline CDR1 is SNHLY and CDR2 FYNNEI. The CDR3 is 13 residues long. Trimming pared 6 bases from V and 4 bases from J, leaving 13 bases between.